Only a few counts were recorded for the clone carrying this T cell receptor beta chain. MiXCR, run by TCRdb on the 5' RACE reads, gives a single entry per CDR3 protein. The sample includes more than 300,000 distinct CDR3 sequences, approximately 11% of them seen just once. This entry belongs to a study of T cells after yellow fever vaccination. CDR1 is SGHTA, CDR2 FQGNSA, per germline. The CDR3 runs 14 residues. Trimming cost V 5 bases and J 4 bases, with 13 bases left between them. The chain carries TRBV7-2 and TRBJ2-3; D gene unclear. Here the sequenced sample was CD4+ T cells sorted from PBMCs, taken 45 days after the yellow fever booster vaccination. The TCR was taken from a man between 18 and 35 years old who received the YFV17D yellow fever vaccine. CDR3 DNA sequence: TGTGCCAGCAGCGCGCGCGCCTCGGCAGATACGCAGTATTTT. Translating gives CASSARASADTQYF.